One sample yielded the 28 T cell receptor beta chains listed below, sequenced in a study of blood T cells in healthy people across ages. Using a J-beta primer mix together with a sample-barcoded 5' primer, a second PCR was run for about 6 to 12 cycles. MiXCR, run by TCRdb on the 5' RACE reads, gives a single entry per CDR3 protein. The sample includes 1.5 million to 2 million distinct CDR3 sequences, roughly 52% seen only once; the top ten take 2.1%. Sequenced material: blood. Receptors originate from a woman aged 40-49 years in good health.

The rearrangement uses TRBV12-3 or TRBV12-4 and TRBJ2-4; unclear D gene. Gene TRBJ2-5 matches the end of the DNA better, so the J call may be wrong. The CDR3 spans 13 residues. CDR3 protein: CASSVTPKETQYF. CDR3 DNA: TGTGCCAGCAGTGTGACTCCTAAAGAGACCCAGTACTTC.

This clonotype was detected a few times. This chain joins TRBV2 and TRBJ2-7; 13 nucleotides align to TRBD2. Germline V gene lookup returns CDR1 SNHLY and CDR2 FYNNEI. The CDR3 extends over 15 amino acids. The V segment lost 7 bases and the J segment 5 bases; nucleotides outside the gene matches: 8. CDR3 sequence (DNA): TGTGCCAGCAAGAGACTAGCGGGGGGTCAGGACGAGCAGTACTTC. This gives the protein CASKRLAGGQDEQYF.

The chain links TRBV7-9 to TRBJ2-1; 9 bases agree with TRBD2. Germline trimming cut 7 bases from V and 5 bases from J; bases unmatched to any gene: 12. The germline CDR1 and CDR2 sequences are SEHNR and FQNEAQ (reference sequence). The CDR3 is 16 amino acids. The CDR3 spells CASTKRVAGANNEQFF. CDR3 DNA sequence: TGTGCCAGCACCAAACGCGTAGCGGGGGCAAACAATGAGCAGTTCTTC.

This clonotype was detected only a few times. V usage is TRBV15 and J usage is TRBJ2-5; a weak D match, TRBD2 (6 bases). The germline V and J ends were trimmed by 0 bases and 2 bases, with 10 bases remaining between them. The germline V gene encodes CDR1 LNHNV and CDR2 YYDKDF (reference sequence). This CDR3 has 15 residues. Written as DNA, the CDR3 is TGTGCCACCAGCAGAGATCCGGGGACTCAAGAGACCCAGTACTTC. As protein: CATSRDPGTQETQYF.

The CDR3 region is CASSFDTYEQYF. CDR3 DNA sequence: TGTGCCAGCAGTTTTGACACCTACGAGCAGTACTTC. V and J are TRBV12-3 or TRBV12-4 and TRBJ2-7; D is unresolved. This CDR3 region has 12 residues. Trimming stripped 3 bases from V and 2 bases from J, with 5 bases between.

V and J are TRBV4-1 and TRBJ2-7, with a weak D call TRBD2 (5 bases). V was clipped by 2 bases and J by 3 bases, with 17 bases between them. The CDR3 extends over 16 amino acids. Germline loops: CDR1 MGHRA, CDR2 YSYEKL. This chain's CDR3 is CASSQTGSSLNYEQYF. The CDR3 DNA reads TGCGCCAGCAGCCAAACGGGATCATCACTAAACTACGAGCAGTACTTC.

This clonotype was observed a handful of times. The genes are TRBV29-1 and TRBJ2-7, with a possible D match to TRBD2 (5 bases). The CDR3 covers 12 residues. V was trimmed by 4 bases and J by 2 bases, leaving 9 bases between them. The V gene's germline CDR1 is SQVTM and CDR2 ANQGSEA. CDR3: CSVGETPYEQYF. The CDR3 DNA reads as TGCAGCGTTGGGGAGACACCCTACGAGCAGTACTTC.

The rearrangement joins TRBV5-7 to TRBJ2-1; D unresolved. TRBV5-7 qualifies as an ORF whose function is uncertain. Trimming left V 0 bases short and J 3 bases short, with 13 bases between. The length of the CDR3 is 16 residues. The CDR3 here is CASSLESSAVYNEQFF. In nucleotides, the CDR3 is TGTGCCAGCAGCTTGGAGAGTAGTGCCGTCTACAATGAGCAGTTCTTC.

The V gene is TRBV4-1, the J gene TRBJ2-7, with a tentative D call TRBD1 (6 bases). The CDR3 contains 14 residues. Between the trimmed V and J ends, which lost 4 bases and 2 bases, there was a span of 12 bases. CDR1 and CDR2 from the germline V gene are MGHRA and YSYEKL. The CDR3 reads CASSLTGEPYEQYF. Written as DNA, the CDR3 is TGCGCCAGCAGCCTGACAGGCGAACCCTACGAGCAGTACTTC.

The V gene is TRBV28, the J gene TRBJ1-2; TRBD1 matches 10 bases. CDR1 is MDHEN, CDR2 SYDVKM, per germline. CDR3 length equals 14 residues. Trimming removed 7 bases from V and 3 bases from J; junction bases left unmatched: 5. CDR3 sequence: CASTQTGGDYGYTF. Here the CDR3 DNA reads TGTGCCAGCACCCAGACAGGGGGCGACTATGGCTACACCTTC.

This clonotype occurred a few times. V gene TRBV29-1 combines with J gene TRBJ1-2, with TRBD1 as a possible D gene (5 bases). The CDR3 consists of 16 residues. V was trimmed by 3 bases and J by 1 base, leaving 18 bases between them. Germline assignment: CDR1 SQVTM and CDR2 ANQGSEA. In DNA, the CDR3 is TGCAGCGTTGATTCGGCAGGGACTCAACGTAACTATGGCTACACCTTC. This encodes CSVDSAGTQRNYGYTF.

This clonotype was found a few times. The rearrangement joins TRBV6-2 or TRBV6-3 to TRBJ2-4, with TRBD1 matching over 9 bases. The CDR3 length is 13 residues. Germline V gene lookup returns CDR1 MNHEY and CDR2 SVGEGT. Trimming removed 8 bases from V and 5 bases from J; junction bases left unmatched: 4. CDR3 residues: CASGQGNQNIQYF. CDR3 DNA: TGTGCCAGCGGACAGGGGAATCAAAACATTCAGTACTTC.

The chain uses TRBV3-1 and TRBJ2-1; 9 nucleotides line up with TRBD1. This CDR3 region has 15 residues. V trimming: 4 bases; J trimming: 8 bases; junction bases outside the gene matches: 9. Germline V CDR1 and CDR2: LGHDT, YNNKEL (reference sequence). CDR3 protein: CASSRSGTGWDEQFF. The CDR3, as DNA: TGTGCCAGCAGCCGATCCGGGACAGGGTGGGATGAGCAGTTCTTC.

This clonotype turned up a few times. The chain is built from TRBV7-2 and TRBJ2-5, with D maybe TRBD2 (6 bases). The CDR3 contains 17 residues. The germline V and J ends were trimmed by 2 bases and 1 base, with 17 bases remaining between them. Germline V lookup: CDR1 SGHTA, CDR2 FQGNSA. In DNA, the CDR3 is TGTGCCAGCAGCTTAAAGGCGGGGCGAAGTTTCCAAGAGACCCAGTACTTC. Its protein is CASSLKAGRSFQETQYF.

This chain's CDR3 is CASDVAVYNEQFF. CDR3 sequence (DNA): TGTGCCAGCGACGTGGCGGTCTACAATGAGCAGTTCTTC. The V and J genes are TRBV2 and TRBJ2-1, with no clear D. V lost 8 bases, J lost 3 bases, and 11 bases lay in between. Germline values: CDR1 SNHLY, CDR2 FYNNEI. There are 13 residues in the CDR3.

V and J are TRBV7-2 and TRBJ2-7; D is perhaps TRBD2 (7 bases). The CDR3 is made up of 15 amino acids. The V gene lost 4 bases and the J gene lost 6 bases, with 19 bases spanning the gap. In germline, CDR1 is SGHTA, CDR2 FQGNSA. CDR3 sequence (DNA): TGTGCCAGCAGCTCCCAGGGCGGGGGCAGCTTCGAGCAGTACTTC. Amino acids: CASSSQGGGSFEQYF. The variable domain in full, with the rest retrieved from reference TRBV7-2 and TRBJ2-7, is GAGVSQSPSNKVTEKGKDVELRCDPISGHTALYWYRQSLGQGLEFLIYFQGNSAPDKSGLPSDRFSAERTGGSVSTLTIQRTQQEDSAVYLCASSSQGGGSFEQYFGPGTRLTVT.

V usage is TRBV6-2 or TRBV6-3 and J usage is TRBJ2-3; 7 bases map to TRBD2. Per germline, CDR1 MNHEY and CDR2 SVGEGT. After removal of 2 bases from V and 0 bases from J, the junction contained 8 bases not matched to a gene. CDR3 length: 17 residues. Here the CDR3 reads CASSYGPGGSSTDTQYF. The CDR3 bases are TGTGCCAGCAGTTACGGGCCCGGGGGGTCTAGCACAGATACGCAGTATTTT.

V is TRBV7-2 and J is TRBJ1-6; 7 bases map to TRBD1. This CDR3 spans 17 amino acids. Germline loops: CDR1 SGHTA, CDR2 FQGNSA. With V trimmed by 4 bases and J by 10 bases, 16 bases remained unmatched. CDR3 bases: TGTGCCAGCAGCTCGCTCTCAACGGGACAGCTGCCCTCACCCCTCCACTTT. Translating gives CASSSLSTGQLPSPLHF.

The V call is TRBV12-3 or TRBV12-4, the J call TRBJ2-3; D perhaps matches TRBD2 (7 bases). V was pared by 4 bases and J by 4 bases, with 18 bases between. This CDR3 is built from 16 residues. The CDR3 here is CASSWPWGGAPDTQYF. The CDR3, as DNA: TGTGCCAGCAGTTGGCCTTGGGGGGGGGCCCCAGATACGCAGTATTTT.

This clonotype came up a few times. This sequence joins TRBV5-1 and TRBJ2-7; TRBD1 matches 12 bases. Germline CDR1 SGHRS, CDR2 YFSETQ. V shed 5 bases, J shed 5 bases, and the junction held 8 bases outside the gene matches. The CDR3 has 15 residues. The CDR3 DNA follows: TGCGCCAGCAGTCAGGGACAGGGGGCGATCCACGAGCAGTACTTC. Its translation is CASSQGQGAIHEQYF.

This clonotype was counted ten times or more. V is TRBV3-1 and J is TRBJ1-2; the match to TRBD1 covers 9 bases. The CDR3 spans 13 residues. V lost 3 bases and J lost 6; bases outside the gene matches: 2. Germline loops: CDR1 LGHDT, CDR2 YNNKEL (reference sequence). Written as DNA, the CDR3 is TGTGCCAGCAGCCAGAGGACAGGGGATGGCTACACCTTC. It specifies CASSQRTGDGYTF.

This rearrangement joins TRBV6-1 to TRBJ2-6; D not certain. CDR3 length equals 17 residues. Germline CDR1 and CDR2: MNHNS and SASEGT. The ends were cut back, 8 bases at V and 0 bases at J, with 17 bases in the middle. In nucleotides, the CDR3 is TGTGCCAGCGATCCGCTACCAAAGAGCTCTGGGGCCAACGTCCTGACTTTC. Its protein product is CASDPLPKSSGANVLTF.

In its sample, this clonotype was seen a few times. The rearrangement uses TRBV5-1 and TRBJ2-5; no firm D call. The CDR3 is 15 residues long. CDR1 SGHRS and CDR2 YFSETQ come from the germline V gene. Trimming stripped 0 bases from V and 5 bases from J, with 14 bases between. DNA for the CDR3: TGCGCCAGCAGCTTGGTGGGCCAGACCGGGGAGACCCAGTACTTC. Its protein product is CASSLVGQTGETQYF.

The V and J genes are TRBV7-8 and TRBJ1-2, with D perhaps TRBD1 (5 bases). CDR1 and CDR2 (germline): SGHVS, FQNEAQ. The ends were cut back, 5 bases at V and 4 bases at J, with 20 bases in the middle. The CDR3 contains 16 residues. CDR3 DNA: TGTGCCAGCAGCCCGAGGGGCAGGGCGGAGAGCTATGGCTACACCTTC. This encodes CASSPRGRAESYGYTF.

CDR3 in amino acids: CASSSGTLGVWSPLHF. For the CDR3, the DNA is TGTGCCAGCAGCTCAGGGACACTCGGGGTATGGTCACCCCTCCACTTT. The chain uses TRBV5-6 and TRBJ1-6; weak D call: TRBD1 (6 bases). With 3 bases removed from V and 10 bases from J, the gap between germline ends came to 20 bases. This CDR3 is 16 amino acids long. The germline V gene has CDR1 SGHDT and CDR2 YYEEEE.

The chain uses TRBV12-3 or TRBV12-4 and TRBJ1-4, with unresolved D. V was cut by 4 bases and J by 8 bases, with 8 bases left in between. The CDR3 spans 12 residues. As DNA, the CDR3 is TGTGCCAGCAGTTCCCGTTTGGAAAAACTGTTTTTT. This codes for CASSSRLEKLFF.

V gene TRBV11-2 combines with J gene TRBJ2-5; D not resolved. The CDR3 spans 14 residues. Germline CDR1 is SGHAT and CDR2 is FQNNGV. V lost 5 bases, J lost 1 base, and 11 bases lay in between. CDR3 sequence: CASSTRHSQETQYF. The CDR3 nucleotides read TGTGCCAGCAGCACCCGACATAGCCAAGAGACCCAGTACTTC.

This chain connects TRBV4-3 to TRBJ2-6; D is unresolved. Germline CDR1 LGHNA, CDR2 YSLEER. The CDR3 is 17 residues long. Trimming removed 1 base from V and 0 bases from J, with 10 bases in between. The CDR3: CASSQGRTSSGANVLTF. CDR3 in DNA: TGCGCCAGCAGCCAAGGACGGACCAGCTCTGGGGCCAACGTCCTGACTTTC.